The present T cell receptor beta chain was sequenced within a study of blood T cell repertoires in COVID-19. Whole-study context: The United States, Italy and Spain were the sources of the acute and convalescent COVID-19 samples. T cells, B-cell-depleted T cells, or PBMCs supplied cDNA or gDNA.

The germline V gene has CDR1 SGHRS and CDR2 YFSETQ. This CDR3 contains 15 residues. V shed 4 bases and J 7 bases; nucleotides not matched to a gene: 5. In the study's own analysis: Nucleated cell counts were estimated from reference gene primer amplification. The method was immunoSEQ multiplex PCR; TCRdb's version includes in-frame clones alone and lacks a portion of them. V, J and clone size derive from that table, while D and trimming were established from the DNA sequence. Of under 200,000 clones in the sample, around 83% were seen once. The chain has TRBV5-1 and TRBJ1-6; TRBD1 matches at 10 bases. Specimen: peripheral blood. The source of this sequence is a woman of 80 years or more in a cohort sampled during active or convalescent COVID-19. The CDR3 DNA reads TGCGCCAGCAGCCAAAGACAGGGGGCAAATTCACCCCTCCACTTT. This codes for CASSQRQGANSPLHF.